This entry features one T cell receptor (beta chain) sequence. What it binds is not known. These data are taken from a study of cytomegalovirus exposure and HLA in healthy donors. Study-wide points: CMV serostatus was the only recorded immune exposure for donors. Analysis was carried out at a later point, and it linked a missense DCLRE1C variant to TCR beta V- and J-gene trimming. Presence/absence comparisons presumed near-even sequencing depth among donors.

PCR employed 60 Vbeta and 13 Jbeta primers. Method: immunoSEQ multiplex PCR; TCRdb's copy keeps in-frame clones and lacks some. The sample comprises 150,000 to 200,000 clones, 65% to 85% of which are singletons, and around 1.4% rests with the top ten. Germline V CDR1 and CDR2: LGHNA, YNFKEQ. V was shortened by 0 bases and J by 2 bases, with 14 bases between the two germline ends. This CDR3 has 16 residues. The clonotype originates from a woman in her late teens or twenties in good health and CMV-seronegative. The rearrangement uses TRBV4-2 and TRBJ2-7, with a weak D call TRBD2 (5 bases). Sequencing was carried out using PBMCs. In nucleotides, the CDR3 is TGTGCCAGCAGCCAAGATAAGCAGTATAGCGCCTACGAGCAGTACTTC. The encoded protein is CASSQDKQYSAYEQYF.